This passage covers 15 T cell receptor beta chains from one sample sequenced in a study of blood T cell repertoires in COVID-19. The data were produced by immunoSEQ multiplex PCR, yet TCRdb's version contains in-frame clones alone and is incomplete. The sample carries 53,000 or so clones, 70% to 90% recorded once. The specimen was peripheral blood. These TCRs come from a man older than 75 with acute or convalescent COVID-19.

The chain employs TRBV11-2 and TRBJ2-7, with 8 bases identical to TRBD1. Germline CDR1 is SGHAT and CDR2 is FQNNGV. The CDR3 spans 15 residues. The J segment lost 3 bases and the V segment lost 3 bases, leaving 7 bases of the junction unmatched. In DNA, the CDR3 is TGTGCCAGCAGCTTTCGGACAGGGTTCAACTACGAGCAGTACTTC. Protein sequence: CASSFRTGFNYEQYF.

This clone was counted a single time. Here the CDR3 DNA reads TGTGCCAGCAGGCGCCGACAGGCCGACTATGGCTACACCTTC. Amino acid sequence: CASRRRQADYGYTF. This chain joins TRBV2 and TRBJ1-2, with D perhaps TRBD1 (6 bases). Germline CDR1 and CDR2: SNHLY and FYNNEI. The V end was cut by 6 bases, the J end by 3 bases, with 14 bases between. The CDR3 has 14 amino acids.

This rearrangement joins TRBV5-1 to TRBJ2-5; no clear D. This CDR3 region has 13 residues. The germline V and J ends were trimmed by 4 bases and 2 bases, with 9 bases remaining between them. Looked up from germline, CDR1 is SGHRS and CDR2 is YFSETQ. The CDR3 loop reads CASSLRVQETQYF. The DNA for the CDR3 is TGCGCCAGCAGCCTACGGGTTCAAGAGACCCAGTACTTC.

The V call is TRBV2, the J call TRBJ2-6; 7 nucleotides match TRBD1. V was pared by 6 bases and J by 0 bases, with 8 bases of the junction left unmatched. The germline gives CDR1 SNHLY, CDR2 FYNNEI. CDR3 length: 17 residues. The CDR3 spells CASRTGPRPSGANVLTF. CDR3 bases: TGTGCCAGCAGGACAGGGCCGAGGCCCTCTGGGGCCAACGTCCTGACTTTC.

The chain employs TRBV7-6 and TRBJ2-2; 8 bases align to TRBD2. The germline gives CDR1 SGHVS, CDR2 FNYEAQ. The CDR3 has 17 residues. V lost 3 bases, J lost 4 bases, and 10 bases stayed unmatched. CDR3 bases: TGTGCCAGCAGCTTCTTTTTACGGGGGGGCAGCACCGGGGAGCTGTTTTTT. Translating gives CASSFFLRGGSTGELFF.

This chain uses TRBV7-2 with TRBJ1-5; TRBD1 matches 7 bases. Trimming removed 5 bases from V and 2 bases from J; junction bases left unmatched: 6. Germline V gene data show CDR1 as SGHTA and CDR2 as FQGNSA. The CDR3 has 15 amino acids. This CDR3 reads CASSRDRARNQPQHF. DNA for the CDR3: TGTGCCAGCAGCCGGGACAGAGCGCGCAATCAGCCCCAGCATTTT.

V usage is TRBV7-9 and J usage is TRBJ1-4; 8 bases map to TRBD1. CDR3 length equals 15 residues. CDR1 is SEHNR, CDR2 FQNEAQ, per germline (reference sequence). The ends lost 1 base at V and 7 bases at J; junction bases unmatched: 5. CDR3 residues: CASSLEGRGREKLFF. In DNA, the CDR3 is TGTGCCAGCAGCTTAGAGGGCAGGGGGCGTGAAAAACTGTTTTTT.

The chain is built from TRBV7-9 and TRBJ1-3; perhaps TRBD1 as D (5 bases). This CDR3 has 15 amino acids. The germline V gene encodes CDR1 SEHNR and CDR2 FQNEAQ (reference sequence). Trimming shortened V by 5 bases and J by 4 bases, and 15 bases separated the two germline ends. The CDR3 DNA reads TGTGCCAGCAGCACGCTGCGTACAGGAGGAAACACCATATATTTT. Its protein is CASSTLRTGGNTIYF.

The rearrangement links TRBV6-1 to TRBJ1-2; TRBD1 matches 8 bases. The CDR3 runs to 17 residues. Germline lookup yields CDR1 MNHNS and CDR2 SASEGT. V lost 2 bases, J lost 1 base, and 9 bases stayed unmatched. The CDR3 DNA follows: TGTGCCAGCAGTGAACGACAGGGGCGAGGGAATAACTATGGCTACACCTTC. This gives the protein CASSERQGRGNNYGYTF.

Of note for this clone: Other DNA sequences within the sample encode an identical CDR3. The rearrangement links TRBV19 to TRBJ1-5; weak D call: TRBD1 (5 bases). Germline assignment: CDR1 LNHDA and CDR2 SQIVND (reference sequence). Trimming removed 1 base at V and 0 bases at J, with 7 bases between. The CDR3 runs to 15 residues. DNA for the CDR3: TGTGCCAGTAGTATAGGGACACATAGCAATCAGCCCCAGCATTTT. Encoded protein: CASSIGTHSNQPQHF.

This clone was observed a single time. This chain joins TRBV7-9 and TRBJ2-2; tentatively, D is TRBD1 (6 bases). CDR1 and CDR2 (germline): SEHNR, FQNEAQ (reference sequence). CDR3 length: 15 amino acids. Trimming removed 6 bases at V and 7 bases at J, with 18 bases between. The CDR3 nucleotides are TGTGCCAGCAGACCCCGACAGGCTCTCGGCGGGGAGCTGTTTTTT. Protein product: CASRPRQALGGELFF.

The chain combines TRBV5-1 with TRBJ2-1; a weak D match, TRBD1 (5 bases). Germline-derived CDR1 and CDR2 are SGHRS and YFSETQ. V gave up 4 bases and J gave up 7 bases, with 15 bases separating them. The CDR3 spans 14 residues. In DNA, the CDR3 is TGCGCCAGCAGCCCCCAGGGCATAGGGAATGAGCAGTTCTTC. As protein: CASSPQGIGNEQFF.

In DNA form, the CDR3 reads TGTGCCAGCAGTCGGAGGGGCGGGGGGTACAATGAGCAGTTCTTC. Translation gives CASSRRGGGYNEQFF. The chain has TRBV2 and TRBJ2-1; 8 nucleotides align to TRBD2. Trimming cost V 5 bases and J 4 bases; bases outside gene matches: 7. The CDR3 totals 15 residues. Per the germline V gene, CDR1 is SNHLY and CDR2 is FYNNEI.

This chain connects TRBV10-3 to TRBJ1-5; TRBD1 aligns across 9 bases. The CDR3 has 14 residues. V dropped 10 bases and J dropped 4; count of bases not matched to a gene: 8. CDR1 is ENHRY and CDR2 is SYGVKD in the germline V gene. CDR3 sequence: CATEQGAGNQPQHF. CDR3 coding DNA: TGTGCCACCGAACAGGGGGCAGGGAATCAGCCCCAGCATTTT.

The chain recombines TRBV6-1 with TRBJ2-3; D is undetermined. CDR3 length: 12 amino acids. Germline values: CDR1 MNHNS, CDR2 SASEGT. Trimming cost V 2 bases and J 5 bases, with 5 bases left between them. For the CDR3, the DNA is TGTGCCAGCAGTGAACCACAAGATACGCAGTATTTT. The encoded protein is CASSEPQDTQYF.